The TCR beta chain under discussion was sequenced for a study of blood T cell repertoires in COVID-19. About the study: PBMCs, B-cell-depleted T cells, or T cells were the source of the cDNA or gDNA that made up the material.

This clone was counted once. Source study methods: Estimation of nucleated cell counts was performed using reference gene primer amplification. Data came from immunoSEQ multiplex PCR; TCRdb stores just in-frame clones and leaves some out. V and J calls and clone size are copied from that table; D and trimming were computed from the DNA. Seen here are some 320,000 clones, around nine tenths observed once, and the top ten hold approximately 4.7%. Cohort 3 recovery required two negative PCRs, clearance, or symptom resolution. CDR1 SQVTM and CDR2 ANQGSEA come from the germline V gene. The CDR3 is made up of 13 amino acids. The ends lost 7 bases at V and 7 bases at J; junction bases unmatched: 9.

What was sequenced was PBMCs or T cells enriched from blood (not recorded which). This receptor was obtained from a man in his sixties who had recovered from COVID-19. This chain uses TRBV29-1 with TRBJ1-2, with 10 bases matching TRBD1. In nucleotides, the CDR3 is TGCAGCGCTCCGGGACAGGGGATCGCTGGCTACACCTTC. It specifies CSAPGQGIAGYTF. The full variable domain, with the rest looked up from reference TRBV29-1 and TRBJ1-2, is SAVISQKPSRDICQRGTSLTIQCQVDSQVTMMFWYRQQPGQSLTLIATANQGSEATYESGFVIDKFPISRPNLTFSTLTVSNMSPEDSSIYLCSAPGQGIAGYTFGSGTRLTVV.